Sequencing of this TCR beta chain was carried out in a study of blood T cell repertoires in COVID-19. Study-wide background: The analysed material was cDNA or gDNA that came from T cells, B-cell-depleted T cells, or PBMCs.

Participants had their cohort set by participant-reported clinical history. Some clones are missing from TCRdb's copy, which holds only in-frame ones; the method was immunoSEQ multiplex PCR. The table includes around 200,000 clones, roughly four fifths detected once. The clonotype originates from a man aged 40-50 years who had recovered from COVID-19. Sequencing was performed on PBMCs or T cells enriched from blood (not recorded which).

CDR3 nucleotides: TGTGCCAGTATGGGACAGGAGAACACTGAAGCTTTCTTT. Translating gives CASMGQENTEAFF. This chain joins TRBV19 and TRBJ1-1; 8 bases line up with TRBD1. This CDR3 contains 13 residues. Germline CDR1 is LNHDA and CDR2 is SQIVND (reference sequence). The trim removed 7 bases at V and 1 base at J, leaving 2 bases unmatched.